This is a list of T cell receptor beta chains from one sample in a study of blood T cell repertoires in COVID-19. Data came from immunoSEQ multiplex PCR; TCRdb stores just in-frame clones and leaves some out. The sample has 45,000 to 65,000 clones; over 75% are singletons. What was sequenced was peripheral blood. The receptor source for this set is a man older than 75 in a cohort sampled during active COVID-19. Both conserved end residues are part of each CDR3. D genes are given only for firm matches. The size entry is marked missing in some rows and otherwise reads once, few, many or a size class.

>NA|TRBJ1-2|TRBV11-2|NA
CASSLDLGVKDGYTF
TGTGCCAGCAGCTTAGATTTAGGGGTTAAGGATGGCTACACCTTC
>NA|TRBJ1-5|TRBV6-1|NA
CASSEWSQGIGQPQHF
TGTGCCAGCAGTGAATGGTCCCAGGGTATTGGGCAGCCCCAGCATTTT
>NA|TRBJ2-5|TRBV5-1|TRBD1
CASSRGQGGQETQYF
TGCGCCAGCAGCCGAGGACAGGGCGGCCAAGAGACCCAGTACTTC
>NA|TRBJ2-7|TRBV18|TRBD2
CASSPGLAGAYEQYF
TGTGCCAGCTCACCCGGACTAGCGGGAGCCTACGAGCAGTACTTC
>few|TRBJ1-2|TRBV4-1|TRBD1
CASSQDVGGGYGYTF
TGCGCCAGCAGCCAAGATGTAGGGGGCGGCTATGGCTACACCTTC
>NA|TRBJ1-3|TRBV11-2|NA
CASSLGGSNPYF
TGTGCCAGCAGCTTAGGAGGTTCAAACCCATATTTT
>NA|TRBJ1-1|TRBV6-2/TRBV6-3|TRBD1
CASSYAGGETEAFF
TGTGCCAGCAGTTACGCAGGGGGAGAAACTGAAGCTTTCTTT
>NA|TRBJ2-3|TRBV7-3|TRBD2
CASGSSGGTTDTQYF
TGTGCCAGCGGGTCTAGCGGGGGGACCACAGATACGCAGTATTTT
>NA|TRBJ2-7|TRBV20-1|NA
CSATSGHEQYF
TGCAGTGCTACCAGTGGCCACGAGCAGTACTTC
>once|TRBJ1-2|TRBV3-1/TRBV3-2|NA
CASSQGNPTF
TGTGCCAGCAGCCAAGGTAATCCCACCTTC
>NA|TRBJ1-1|TRBV30|NA
CAVRAGRTEAFF
TGTGCGGTAAGGGCAGGGCGGACTGAAGCTTTCTTT
>once|TRBJ2-3|TRBV5-4|TRBD1
CASSLGQGSTDTQYF
TGTGCCAGCAGCTTAGGACAGGGGAGCACAGATACGCAGTATTTT
>NA|TRBJ1-3|TRBV21-1|NA
CASSKGSRGGHTIYF
TGTGCCAGCAGCAAAGGAAGTAGGGGGGGTCACACCATATATTTT
>NA|TRBJ1-4|TRBV2|TRBD1
CASSENRGLFEKLFF
TGTGCCAGCAGTGAGAACAGGGGGCTTTTTGAAAAACTGTTTTTT
>NA|TRBJ2-1|TRBV6-5|NA
CASIEGSYNEQFF
TGTGCCAGCATCGAGGGCTCCTACAATGAGCAGTTCTTC
>NA|TRBJ1-2|TRBV6-5|NA
CASTSGNYGYTF
TGTGCCAGCACCTCAGGGAACTATGGCTACACCTTC
>NA|TRBJ2-3|TRBV12-5|NA
CASGLGGKGPSTDTQYF
TGTGCTAGTGGTTTGGGGGGCAAGGGGCCGAGCACAGATACGCAGTATTTT
>once|TRBJ1-3|TRBV9|TRBD1
CASSVRGDISGNTIYF
TGTGCCAGCAGCGTCAGGGGGGATATCTCTGGAAACACCATATATTTT
>NA|TRBJ1-6|TRBV27|TRBD1
CASSLSVGQGPSPLHF
TGTGCCAGCAGTTTATCGGTGGGACAGGGGCCCTCACCCCTCCACTTT
>NA|TRBJ2-3|TRBV15|TRBD2
CATSREGGTDTQYF
TGTGCCACCAGCAGAGAGGGAGGGACAGATACGCAGTATTTT
>NA|TRBJ2-3|TRBV15|TRBD1
CATSRGQGSDTQYF
TGTGCCACCAGCAGGGGACAGGGGTCTGATACGCAGTATTTT
>NA|TRBJ2-3|TRBV10-3|NA
CAIKVGQDTQYF
TGTGCCATCAAAGTTGGGCAAGATACGCAGTATTTT
>NA|TRBJ1-1|TRBV6-5|NA
CASKGHMNTEAFF
TGTGCCAGCAAGGGACATATGAACACTGAAGCTTTCTTT
>NA|TRBJ2-3|TRBV6-5|NA
CASGGVGAPDTQYF
TGTGCCAGCGGGGGTGTGGGGGCCCCGGATACGCAGTATTTT
>once|TRBJ2-7|TRBV19|TRBD1
CASSPRTGRYEQYF
TGTGCCAGTAGTCCCCGGACAGGGAGGTACGAGCAGTACTTC
>NA|TRBJ2-1|TRBV7-6|NA
CASSPQTYSGSIEQFF
TGTGCCAGCAGCCCTCAGACCTATAGCGGATCTATTGAGCAGTTCTTC
>NA|TRBJ1-1|TRBV2|NA
CASSEAGSTSSTEAFF
TGTGCCAGCAGTGAAGCAGGCAGTACCTCTAGCACTGAAGCTTTCTTT
>NA|TRBJ1-5|TRBV9|NA
CASSVEGSAGQPQHF
TGTGCCAGCAGCGTAGAGGGCTCTGCGGGGCAGCCCCAGCATTTT
>NA|TRBJ2-1|TRBV9|TRBD2
CASSDAPLAGLYNKQFF
TGTGCCAGCAGCGACGCCCCACTAGCGGGGCTCTACAATAAGCAGTTCTTC
>NA|TRBJ2-1|TRBV7-2|TRBD2
CASSTRPVAGGHYNEQFF
TGTGCCAGCAGCACTCGCCCCGTAGCGGGGGGGCACTACAATGAGCAGTTCTTC
>NA|TRBJ2-7|TRBV23-1|NA
CASRVHYEQYF
TGCGCCAGCAGGGTACACTACGAGCAGTACTTC
>NA|TRBJ1-4|TRBV15|NA
CATSREDSDNEKLFF
TGTGCCACCAGCAGAGAGGACAGTGATAATGAAAAACTGTTTTTT
>NA|TRBJ2-7|TRBV19|NA
CASSTGIPPLEQYF
TGTGCCAGTAGTACAGGGATCCCCCCCCTCGAGCAGTACTTC
>NA|TRBJ2-3|TRBV5-1|NA
CASSLGLELDTQYF
TGCGCCAGCAGCCTGGGACTGGAGTTGGATACGCAGTATTTT